This T cell receptor beta chain was obtained from a study of cytomegalovirus exposure and HLA in healthy donors (TCRdb year 2017). Study-level background: An earlier analysis of 587 of the donors reported 250 to 350 Gb of sequence data and approximately 110 million unique TCR beta sequences from 150 million to 200 million T cells. About 300 gigabases of sequencing data and tens of millions of unique TCR sequences were included in an early release covering 500 to 750 HLA-typed donors. Of the 398 genotyped donors, over 70% fell in the genetic ancestry cluster associated with self-reported Caucasian donors. The study aimed to test whether signatures of past pathogen exposure could be identified by cataloging public T cell receptors. The study used immunosequencing to profile the T cell repertoires of several hundred subjects and linked those repertoires to cytomegalovirus serostatus. Besides the first cohort of 500 to 700 subjects, a separate validation cohort made up of 120 or so different subjects was used. To predict cytomegalovirus infection status, the study brought together high-throughput TCR immunosequencing, statistical association of individual TCRs with disease status, and machine learning. A later analysis re-examined previously published TCR beta repertoires from over 500 donors and added high-resolution HLA genotyping to investigate patterns of TCR occurrence. The later analysis used no new phenotypic data to find candidate immune exposures, relying instead on TCR beta sequences and their occurrence across donors. In an earlier analysis of a few hundred of the donors, high-throughput TCR beta sequencing was used to judge whether each TCR beta V gene segment behaved as functional or pseudogenic. Alongside the repertoire data, information on donor age, sex, ethnicity and CMV serostatus was compiled. In a later genetic analysis, genome-wide SNP genotypes for about three fifths of the roughly 670 donors were used, and that subset was treated as a discovery cohort. All discovery cohort repertoires had been generated using a single sequencing platform. HLA typing included class I and class II loci at four-digit resolution. The number of typed donors differed by locus: 629-630 for A, B, C, DRB1 and DQB1; 500 to 550 for DQA1; 606 for DPA1; and about 470 for DPB1. A few DR-DQ haplotypes were treated as single units for association and clustering because of strong linkage in the cohort. On average, over 200,000 unique TCR beta nucleotide sequences were sequenced per donor among 350 to 400 genotyped donors of the cohort, with 15% to 20% of those sequences being non-productive.

The CDR3 has 15 amino acids, counting the end cysteine and phenylalanine. Kept here is only the CDR3 DNA, which spans 45 bases and is read in frame from base 1. Unmatched junction bases come to 8, with V trimmed by 8 bases and J by 0 bases. Taken from the germline V gene (reference sequence), the CDR1 and CDR2 loops are LNHNV and YYDKDF. Library construction relied on the immunoSEQ multiplex PCR assay. For the multiplex PCR, a mixture combining 60 forward primers for TCR Vbeta segments and 13 reverse primers for TCR Jbeta segments was used. Amplification of the CDR3 region of rearranged TCR beta genes was performed with a multiplex PCR assay on genomic DNA. Amplified TCR beta libraries were sequenced as 87-base-pair reads on the Illumina HiSeq System. Per the original workflow: A later analysis counted about 80 million unique TCR beta chains across the roughly 700 repertoires, and around 9.9 million of these chains were shared by at least two donors. To remove PCR and sequencing errors, raw reads were error-corrected and collapsed into unique sequences using a nearest-neighbor algorithm that merged closely related sequences. V, D and J gene segments were assigned by aligning CDR3 sequences to IMGT reference sequences. For a sequence to be retained, a match of at least six nucleotides to both a V gene segment and a J gene segment was required. A rearrangement counted as productive if the CDR3 had no stop codons and remained in frame with V and J, and every other rearrangement counted as non-productive. Following IMGT convention, CDR3 was defined as the stretch from the second conserved V-encoded cysteine up to the conserved J-encoded phenylalanine. In an earlier analysis of more than 550 of the donors, sequences lacking an unambiguous match to a single V gene segment were excluded. An earlier analysis of around 600 of the donors classified V segments as functional when productive rearrangements were above 56.7% and as segregating when the standard deviation between donors was above 5%. A statistical classification framework was built to diagnose cytomegalovirus status from the catalog of TCR beta chain sequences. In a later analysis, TCR nucleotide sequences were compared against IMGT/GENE-DB human TR gene sequences so that V and J genes could be assigned. The TCRdist pipeline was used in a later analysis to assign CDR3 sequences and most-parsimonious VDJ recombination scenarios. In a later analysis, each TCR beta chain was defined by its CDR3 amino acid sequence together with its V-gene family, and reads lacking a unique V-gene family were excluded. To address suspected cross-contamination and a sequencing artifact, a later analysis removed a few hundred highly shared, low-generation-probability nucleotide sequences. A later analysis calculated a clonal expansion index for each public chain from normalized within-repertoire ranks of inferred template counts. Generation probabilities in a later analysis came from a VDJ recombination model fitted to out-of-frame rearrangements, and those results were checked against IGoR. In a later analysis, TCR-TCR, TCR-HLA and TCR-CMV co-occurrence was scored with hypergeometric tests, and a repertoire-size bias correction was applied to TCR pairs. In a later analysis, false discovery rates were estimated by permuting HLA or CMV assignments 20 times. In a later analysis, co-occurring TCRs were grouped using DBSCAN, with TCRdist sequence similarity added in when clustering inside HLA-allele-positive subsets. Co-occurrence clustering excluded repertoires with fewer than 30,000 or more than 120,000 public chains, plus five with anomalous nucleotide sharing. The source is immuneACCESS, and TCRdb retained only in-frame sequences with V and J called. Part of the clones is not carried over; for the studies checked, unresolved V genes explain less than half of this, and the remainder is unexplained. That table is the source of V, J and clone size, and D and trimming were worked out from the DNA. In all, the sample holds over 100,000 clones, and approximately 82% of those were seen once. Over 20% of the sample goes to the ten largest clones.

As concerns this clone: It lacks a known antigen. Base-call qualities are not available, and no considerably larger clone is one nucleotide away.

Results the study describes overall, beyond this receptor: Because counts were too low, 15 or so rarely observed V segments, including chromosome 9 orphons, were excluded from the earlier analysis of fewer than 650 of the donors. According to the authors, the approach could potentially be generalized to other disease states and immunological phenotypes. A later genetic analysis reported fewer N-insertions in productive TCRs among donors in an Asian-associated ancestry cluster than the roughly 670-donor mean. HLA typing was unavailable for some donors at each locus, so association tests used only the typed subset. Sequencing depth was assumed to be roughly uniform across donors in the presence/absence analyses, though that assumption may not hold. Assigning TCR associations to individual alleles was difficult when HLA alleles, especially DR and DQ, strongly co-occurred. A total of 164 TCR beta chains were listed by the study as associated with cytomegalovirus. A later genetic analysis associated a missense DCLRE1C variant with V-gene and J-gene trimming of TCR beta chains, and an independent cohort replicated the association. A later analysis reported that several top co-occurrence clusters appeared linked to parvovirus B19, influenza, CMV and Epstein-Barr virus. While some public TCRs were present in many individuals, most TCR sequences turned up only very rarely across donors. A later analysis associated 17,000 or so TCR beta sequences with specific HLA alleles at a false discovery rate of 0.05. Most CMV-associated TCR beta chains appeared to be HLA-restricted in a later analysis, and the HLA associations seemed to be driven largely by CMV exposure. For the cohort, immune exposure information was limited to CMV serostatus. This cohort had only TCR beta chains sequenced, and the lack of alpha or paired-chain data limited which features could be detected. Correlated functional status among segregating V segments might be attributable to linkage disequilibrium, but an unknown experimental factor could not be ruled out. Cytomegalovirus status was reported to be diagnosed by the classifier with high specificity and sensitivity in both the original and validation cohorts. In vitro tests confirmed that a few of the cytomegalovirus-associated TCR beta chains recognize cytomegalovirus antigens. In an earlier analysis of approximately 590 of the donors, most TCR beta V segments appeared in productive rearrangements about 90% or about 30% of the time, broadly matching IMGT annotations. A later analysis found that HLA-associated TCR beta chains were more clonally expanded and had lower generation probabilities than equally common non-associated chains. The sequencing pipeline was judged likely to have produced a cluster of highly shared sequence variants as a technical artifact. The 87-base-pair reads could not distinguish some IMGT-functional V segments, including TRBV6-2 and TRBV6-3, so those segments were excluded. A further reported finding was that TCR beta sequences accurately predicted the HLA-A and HLA-B alleles for most subjects in the first cohort. A later analysis found that TCR association rates varied across HLA loci, with DRB1 alleles showing the most associated TCRs and HLA-C alleles the fewest.

The cohort comprised more than 550 healthy bone marrow donors. All cohort members were sampled while nominally healthy, although unrecorded immune exposures were likely present. The donor was CMV seropositive and belonged to the group of a few hundred seropositive cohort members. Every donor gave a peripheral blood sample, and the peripheral blood mononuclear cells from that sample were used for TCR beta sequencing. The Qiagen DNeasy Blood Extraction Kit was used to extract genomic DNA from the blood cell samples. The clonotype was recovered from a man younger than 45 in good health and CMV-seropositive. The sequencing sample was made of PBMCs. The receptor chain draws on TRBV15 and TRBJ2-3; 7 bases in the junction line up with TRBD2. The CDR3 region has the sequence CATGRAGESTDTQYF. Read as DNA, the sequence is TGTGCCACCGGTAGGGCGGGAGAGAGCACAGATACGCAGTATTTT.